Following are 25 T cell receptor beta chains from one sample sequenced in a study of CD8 T cells in ankylosing spondylitis. These receptors have no known antigen. Study results and caveats: Ankylosing spondylitis blood appeared to carry a characteristic TCR beta motif of several highly homologous variants.

Via MiXCR, TCRdb re-called the 5' RACE reads, giving one row per CDR3 protein. The sample contains about 450,000 distinct CDR3 sequences, roughly 25% of which appear only once. Sequenced material: blood, either unsorted or a sorted T cell fraction (not recorded which). The receptor set was obtained from a male donor with ankylosing spondylitis.

The chain combines TRBV6-5 with TRBJ2-3, with D hard to call. With 8 bases removed from V and 6 bases from J, the gap between germline ends came to 12 bases. The CDR3 has 12 residues. The germline CDR1 and CDR2 sequences are MNHEY and SVGAGI. For the CDR3, the DNA is TGTGCCAGCTATTCCGCTTGGGATACGCAGTATTTT. It yields the protein CASYSAWDTQYF.

V is TRBV4-1 and J is TRBJ2-5, with 12 positions matching TRBD2. This CDR3 spans 19 amino acids. J lost 1 base, V lost 0 bases, and 9 bases had no gene match. The germline gives CDR1 MGHRA, CDR2 YSYEKL. CDR3: CASSQDRLAGGKFQETQYF. The CDR3 nucleotides read TGCGCCAGCAGCCAAGATAGGCTAGCGGGAGGGAAATTCCAAGAGACCCAGTACTTC.

The V gene is TRBV19, the J gene TRBJ1-1; 8 nucleotides line up with TRBD1. Unmatched junction bases numbered 11, after V lost 6 bases and J lost 11 bases. This CDR3 comprises 13 residues. Germline CDR1 reads LNHDA; CDR2 reads SQIVND (reference sequence). The CDR3: CASSRDPTGEAFF. The CDR3 nucleotides are TGTGCCAGTAGCCGAGATCCGACAGGGGAGGCTTTCTTT.

This clonotype was counted a few times. V and J are TRBV6-2 or TRBV6-3 and TRBJ2-2, with D hard to call. Germline V gene data show CDR1 as MNHEY and CDR2 as SVGEGT. The length of the CDR3 is 14 residues. Trimming shortened V by 7 bases and J by 4 bases, and 13 bases separated the two germline ends. CDR3 in amino acids: CASIPSVSTGELFF. CDR3 nucleotide sequence: TGTGCCAGCATCCCCAGCGTTTCCACCGGGGAGCTGTTTTTT.

This clonotype was observed a few times. The rearrangement uses TRBV5-1 and TRBJ1-2; 10 positions match TRBD1. The CDR3 sequence is 14 residues long. Germline lookup yields CDR1 SGHRS and CDR2 YFSETQ. The V segment lost 4 bases and the J segment 7 bases; nucleotides outside the gene matches: 7. CDR3 nucleotide sequence: TGCGCCAGCAGCGTAAGACAGGGGGCGGTTGGCTACACCTTC. Translating it yields CASSVRQGAVGYTF.

This chain connects TRBV5-1 to TRBJ1-1, with a weak D call TRBD1 (5 bases). The germline CDR1 and CDR2 sequences are SGHRS and YFSETQ. V was pared by 4 bases and J by 4 bases, with 20 bases between. The CDR3 sequence is 16 residues long. CDR3 residues: CASSEGPGRGGTEAFF. CDR3 DNA: TGCGCCAGCAGCGAGGGACCGGGTAGAGGAGGCACTGAAGCTTTCTTT.

The V gene is TRBV30, the J gene TRBJ2-1; 12 nucleotides match TRBD2. V dropped 7 bases and J dropped 4; count of bases not matched to a gene: 5. The CDR3 loop spans 14 amino acids. The germline V gene encodes CDR1 GTSNPN and CDR2 SVGIG (reference sequence). The CDR3 loop reads CAFLLAGGYNEQFF. CDR3 nucleotide sequence: TGTGCCTTCCTACTAGCGGGAGGTTACAATGAGCAGTTCTTC.

This sequence joins TRBV20-1 and TRBJ2-7; TRBD1 matches 9 bases. The V gene's germline CDR1 is DFQATT and CDR2 SNEGSKA (reference sequence). The J segment lost 4 bases and the V segment lost 2 bases, leaving 6 bases of the junction unmatched. The length of the CDR3 is 14 residues. The CDR3 region is CSARKGQGTYEQYF. The DNA for the CDR3 is TGCAGTGCTAGAAAGGGACAGGGTACTTACGAGCAGTACTTC.

This clonotype turned up a few times. The V and J genes are TRBV5-1 and TRBJ1-1; D gene ambiguous. The CDR3 runs to 13 residues. The V end was cut by 7 bases, the J end by 1 base, with 11 bases between. Germline lookup yields CDR1 SGHRS and CDR2 YFSETQ. The CDR3 region is CASCPVANTEAFF. The CDR3 bases are TGCGCCAGCTGCCCGGTCGCGAACACTGAAGCTTTCTTT.

The chain links TRBV5-1 to TRBJ2-3; a weak D match, TRBD1 (6 bases). Germline-derived CDR1 and CDR2 are SGHRS and YFSETQ. This CDR3 comprises 15 residues. The V end lost 0 bases, the J end lost 6 bases, and 14 bases lay between the germline ends. This CDR3 is CASSLAIQGLDTQYF. The CDR3 region has the DNA TGCGCCAGCAGCTTGGCCATCCAGGGGCTGGATACGCAGTATTTT. Looking up the rest from reference TRBV5-1 and TRBJ2-3 gives the full variable domain: KAGVTQTPRYLIKTRGQQVTLSCSPISGHRSVSWYQQTPGQGLQFLFEYFSETQRNKGNFPGRFSGRQFSNSRSEMNVSTLELGDSALYLCASSLAIQGLDTQYFGPGTRLTVL.

This chain links TRBV5-1 with TRBJ2-1; 10 bases align to TRBD2. The CDR3 totals 15 residues. After removal of 0 bases from V and 8 bases from J, the junction contained 5 bases not matched to a gene. Germline V CDR1 and CDR2: SGHRS, YFSETQ. DNA for the CDR3: TGCGCCAGCAGCTTGGGGTCTAGCGGGAGAGATGAGCAGTTCTTC. This sequence encodes CASSLGSSGRDEQFF.

The gene calls are TRBV5-5 and TRBJ1-4, with 7 bases that match TRBD1. Trimming at V came to 4 bases and at J to 8 bases, leaving 8 bases not matched to a gene. Germline V gene lookup returns CDR1 SGHKS and CDR2 YYEKEE (reference sequence). This CDR3 region has 14 residues. The CDR3 protein is CASSPYRGGEKLFF. As DNA, the CDR3 is TGTGCCAGCAGCCCTTACAGGGGCGGAGAAAAACTGTTTTTT.

The rearrangement joins TRBV5-1 to TRBJ2-3, with 12 positions matching TRBD2. This CDR3 comprises 18 residues. Germline V gene lookup returns CDR1 SGHRS and CDR2 YFSETQ. Unmatched junction bases numbered 10, after V lost 3 bases and J lost 2 bases. DNA of the CDR3: TGCGCCAGCAGCTGGACACTAGCGGGAGGCCTAGACACAGATACGCAGTATTTT. Translation gives CASSWTLAGGLDTDTQYF.

V is TRBV7-7 and J is TRBJ2-3; TRBD2 might be the D (6 bases). The CDR3 has 13 amino acids. Germline V gives CDR1 SSHAT, CDR2 FNYEAQ (reference sequence). V was pared by 1 base and J by 9 bases, with 11 bases between. CDR3 region: CASSLDGLATQYF. The CDR3, as DNA: TGTGCCAGCAGCTTAGATGGGCTAGCGACGCAGTATTTT.

The rearrangement links TRBV29-1 to TRBJ2-1; 9 bases are shared with TRBD1. The junction had 6 bases not matched to a gene; V was cut back by 6 bases and J by 3 bases. CDR3 length equals 14 residues. The germline V gene encodes CDR1 SQVTM and CDR2 ANQGSEA. CDR3 residues: CSVNGQGNYNEQFF. CDR3 bases: TGCAGCGTGAACGGACAGGGGAACTACAATGAGCAGTTCTTC.

The rearrangement joins TRBV5-5 to TRBJ1-1; possible D gene TRBD1, 5 bases. The CDR3 runs 12 residues. V was trimmed by 4 bases and J by 9 bases, leaving 13 bases between them. CDR1 and CDR2 from the germline V gene are SGHKS and YYEKEE (reference sequence). The CDR3 loop is CASSLVGQQAFF. The CDR3 DNA is TGTGCCAGCAGCCTCGTGGGGCAGCAAGCTTTCTTT.

The V gene is TRBV18, the J gene TRBJ2-5; D is unclear. The CDR3 is 12 residues long. The germline V gene has CDR1 KGHSH and CDR2 LQKENI. The V and J ends lost 6 bases and 5 bases respectively, with 10 bases between them. As DNA, the CDR3 is TGTGCCAGCTCCTTGACGGACGAGACCCAGTACTTC. Protein: CASSLTDETQYF.

V is TRBV5-1 and J is TRBJ1-2; 12 bases fit TRBD1. Germline loops: CDR1 SGHRS, CDR2 YFSETQ. The CDR3 contains 17 residues. Losses at the gene ends were 0 bases for V and 5 bases for J; bases not matched to a gene: 8. The CDR3 region is CASSLGDRGLFGYGYTF. The CDR3 DNA follows: TGCGCCAGCAGCTTGGGGGACAGGGGGCTTTTCGGATATGGCTACACCTTC.

This clonotype was found a few times. The rearrangement links TRBV12-5 to TRBJ2-1; tentatively, D is TRBD2 (6 bases). The CDR3 runs 15 residues. Trimming took off 7 bases at V and 0 bases at J, with 13 bases between the two ends. Germline assignment: CDR1 LGHNT and CDR2 FRNRAP. For the CDR3, the DNA is TGTGCTAGTGTTATGGCGGGGAGCTCCTACAATGAGCAGTTCTTC. This translates into CASVMAGSSYNEQFF.

This clonotype was recorded at least ten times. CDR3 sequence reads: CASSQSSGRFGELFF. As DNA, the CDR3 is TGTGCCAGCAGCCAGTCTAGCGGGAGATTCGGGGAGCTGTTTTTT. J is TRBJ2-2 and V is TRBV7-2; 10 nucleotides align to TRBD2. Trimming removed 5 bases from V and 7 bases from J; junction bases left unmatched: 7. Looked up from germline, CDR1 is SGHTA and CDR2 is FQGNSA. This CDR3 comprises 15 residues. Based on the CDR3 plus reference TRBV7-2 and TRBJ2-2, the full variable domain is GAGVSQSPSNKVTEKGKDVELRCDPISGHTALYWYRQSLGQGLEFLIYFQGNSAPDKSGLPSDRFSAERTGGSVSTLTIQRTQQEDSAVYLCASSQSSGRFGELFFGEGSRLTVL.

This clonotype has a handful of counts. V gene TRBV7-8 combines with J gene TRBJ1-4; D ambiguous. The CDR3 is 14 amino acids. Trimming took off 5 bases at V and 8 bases at J, with 15 bases between the two ends. Germline CDR1 and CDR2: SGHVS and FQNEAQ. The CDR3 protein is CASSIDGLLEKLFF. CDR3 bases: TGTGCCAGCAGCATCGACGGACTTTTGGAAAAACTGTTTTTT.

This clonotype came up a few times. The chain uses TRBV6-5 and TRBJ1-5, with TRBD1 as a possible D gene (5 bases). This CDR3 has 15 residues. The germline gives CDR1 MNHEY, CDR2 SVGAGI. Trimming left V 3 bases short and J 6 bases short, with 15 bases between. CDR3 amino acids: CASSYGGERGQPQHF. In DNA, the CDR3 is TGTGCCAGCAGTTATGGGGGGGAACGAGGTCAGCCCCAGCATTTT.

A few counts support this clonotype. The J gene is TRBJ2-6, the V gene TRBV5-1; D remains unclear. The V end lost 9 bases, the J end lost 0 bases, and 19 bases lay between the germline ends. The CDR3 contains 17 residues. Germline V gene lookup returns CDR1 SGHRS and CDR2 YFSETQ. This CDR3 is CATKRGVVGSGANVLTF. Written as DNA, the CDR3 is TGCGCCACTAAACGTGGGGTTGTGGGCTCTGGGGCCAACGTCCTGACTTTC.

There are a few counts of this clonotype. V and J are TRBV5-1 and TRBJ2-3; TRBD1 aligns across 7 bases. The germline V gene has CDR1 SGHRS and CDR2 YFSETQ. This CDR3 region has 15 residues. J gave up 3 bases and V 0 bases, and 4 bases lay outside the gene matches. The CDR3 DNA follows: TGCGCCAGCAGCTTGGACAGGGGAGAAACAGATACGCAGTATTTT. Its translation: CASSLDRGETDTQYF.

Only a few counts were recorded for this clonotype. The CDR3 loop reads CASIPPPPNTGELFF. CDR3 in DNA: TGTGCCAGTATACCCCCTCCACCGAACACCGGGGAGCTGTTTTTT. This rearrangement joins TRBV19 to TRBJ2-2; D ambiguous. CDR3 length: 15 residues. Trimming cost V 7 bases and J 0 bases, with 12 bases left between them. Germline loops: CDR1 LNHDA, CDR2 SQIVND (reference sequence).